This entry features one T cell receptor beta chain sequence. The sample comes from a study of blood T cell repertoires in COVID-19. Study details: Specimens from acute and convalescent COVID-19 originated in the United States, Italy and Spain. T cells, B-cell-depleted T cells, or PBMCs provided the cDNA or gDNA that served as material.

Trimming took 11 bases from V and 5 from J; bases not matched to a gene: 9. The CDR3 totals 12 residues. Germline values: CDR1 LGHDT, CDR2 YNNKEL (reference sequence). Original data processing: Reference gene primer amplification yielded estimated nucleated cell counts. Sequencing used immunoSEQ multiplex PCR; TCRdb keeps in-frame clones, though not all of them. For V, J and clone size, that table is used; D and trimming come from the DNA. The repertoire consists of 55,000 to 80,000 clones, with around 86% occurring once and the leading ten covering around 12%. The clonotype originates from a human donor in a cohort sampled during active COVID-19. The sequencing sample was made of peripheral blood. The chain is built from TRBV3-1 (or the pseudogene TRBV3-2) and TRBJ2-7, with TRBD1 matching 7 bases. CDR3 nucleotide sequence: TGTGCCGTACAGGGGCCGCGCGACGAGCAGTACTTC. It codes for CAVQGPRDEQYF.